One sample yielded the 16 T cell receptor beta chains listed below, sequenced in a study of blood T cells in healthy people across ages. The authors ran a second PCR of roughly 6 to 11 cycles using a sample-barcoded 5' primer and a J-beta primer mix. Using its own MiXCR run on the 5' RACE reads, TCRdb lists one record per CDR3 protein. The table shows hundreds of thousands of distinct CDR3 sequences, with under 25% occurring only once. The sequenced sample was blood. The receptors shown here come from a man between 65 and 79 years old in good health.

In regard to this clonotype: At one of its ends the junction is not consistent with the germline gene, which may arise from a read error. V and J are TRBV2 and TRBJ2-1; possible D gene TRBD2, 5 bases. The germline gives CDR1 SNHLY, CDR2 FYNNEI. The CDR3 length is 14 residues. CDR3: CASRLALRYTEQFF. DNA for the CDR3: TGTGCCAGCAGGCTAGCCCTCAGATACACTGAGCAGTTCTTC.

The V gene is TRBV6-1, the J gene TRBJ1-5; TRBD1 agrees at 10 bases. This CDR3 has 15 residues. Germline lookup yields CDR1 MNHNS and CDR2 SASEGT. V trimming: 5 bases; J trimming: 7 bases; junction bases outside the gene matches: 8. The CDR3 sequence is CASSTGQGDRQPQHF. DNA for the CDR3: TGTGCCAGCAGTACAGGACAGGGGGATCGGCAGCCCCAGCATTTT.

This clonotype was counted a few times. This CDR3 reads CASSQDHVNVAAIYEQYF. CDR3 nucleotide sequence: TGCGCCAGCAGCCAAGATCATGTGAACGTAGCGGCGATCTACGAGCAGTACTTC. The chain carries TRBV4-1 and TRBJ2-7; D is perhaps TRBD2 (6 bases). Germline-derived CDR1 and CDR2 are MGHRA and YSYEKL. The V end was cut by 0 bases, the J end by 3 bases, with 21 bases between. The CDR3 sequence is 18 residues long.

The chain carries TRBV2 and TRBJ2-3; 9 bases fit TRBD1. After removal of 3 bases from V and 1 base from J, the junction contained 2 bases not matched to a gene. CDR1 and CDR2 from the germline V gene are SNHLY and FYNNEI. The CDR3 has 15 amino acids. CDR3 bases: TGTGCCAGCAGTGACGGGACAGGGCGCACAGATACGCAGTATTTT. Its protein product is CASSDGTGRTDTQYF.

As concerns this clonotype: A read error is possible here, since a much larger clone lies one base away. The chain employs TRBV7-2 and TRBJ1-4; 9 bases agree with TRBD1. CDR1 is SGHTA and CDR2 is FQGNSA in the germline V gene. The CDR3 has 16 residues. The junction had 13 bases not matched to a gene; V was cut back by 0 bases and J by 14 bases. CDR3 DNA: TGTACCAGCAGCTTAGCGCCAGGACAGGGGTTGAAAAGGCTGTTTTTT. Translating it yields CTSSLAPGQGLKRLFF.

The chain employs TRBV5-6 and TRBJ1-5; D possibly corresponds to TRBD1 (6 bases). V was clipped by 2 bases and J by 7 bases, with 13 bases between them. CDR1 is SGHDT, CDR2 YYEEEE, per germline. This CDR3 has 14 residues. CDR3 DNA sequence: TGTGCCAGCAGCTTCGGGGGCTTAAGACAGCCCCAGCATTTT. Residues: CASSFGGLRQPQHF.

This chain uses TRBV24-1 with TRBJ1-1; 7 bases align to TRBD1. Trimming removed 3 bases from V and 4 bases from J; junction bases left unmatched: 7. CDR3 length equals 15 residues. The germline CDR1 and CDR2 sequences are KGHDR and SFDVKD. The CDR3 DNA sequence: TGTGCCACCAGTGATAACACAGGGGATAGCACTGAAGCTTTCTTT. Protein product: CATSDNTGDSTEAFF.

In this sample, this clonotype turned up many times. The chain has TRBV5-5 and TRBJ2-5; D remains unclear. V was trimmed by 3 bases and J by 5 bases, leaving 8 bases between them. The CDR3 is 12 residues long. The V gene's germline CDR1 is SGHKS and CDR2 YYEKEE (reference sequence). CDR3 sequence reads: CASSSPGETQYF. The CDR3 coding sequence is TGTGCCAGCAGCTCGCCTGGTGAGACCCAGTACTTC.

This clonotype was found a few times. The chain recombines TRBV24-1 with TRBJ2-5; the D call may be TRBD1 or TRBD2 (6 bases each). V gave up 7 bases and J gave up 5 bases, with 16 bases separating them. Germline CDR1 reads KGHDR; CDR2 reads SFDVKD. The CDR3 is 14 residues long. CDR3 protein: CATSSTTGAETQYF. DNA of the CDR3: TGTGCCACCAGCTCGACGACGGGGGCTGAGACCCAGTACTTC.

This clonotype was found a few times. At one boundary the junction diverges from the germline segment, which might be a read error. The chain is built from TRBV7-7 and TRBJ2-5; D tentatively fits TRBD1 or TRBD2 (5 bases each). The CDR3 runs to 13 residues. The germline CDR1 and CDR2 sequences are SSHAT and FNYEAQ (reference sequence). This chain's CDR3 is CASSRGDTETQYF. Written as DNA, the CDR3 is TGTGCTAGCAGCCGAGGGGATACGGAGACCCAGTACTTC.

This clonotype was observed a few times. The chain recombines TRBV14 with TRBJ1-4; 10 nucleotides match TRBD1. V gave up 6 bases and J gave up 8 bases; unmatched junction bases: 9. The CDR3 spans 15 residues. Germline V gene lookup returns CDR1 SGHDN and CDR2 FVKESK. CDR3 nucleotides: TGTGCCAGCAGTCAGAGACAGGGGGCGAGAGAAAAACTGTTTTTT. Its translation is CASSQRQGAREKLFF.

This sequence joins TRBV28 and TRBJ1-5; TRBD1 might be the D (6 bases). This CDR3 contains 17 residues. The germline V gene has CDR1 MDHEN and CDR2 SYDVKM. V lost 7 bases and J 7 bases, leaving 26 bases between the germline ends. In DNA, the CDR3 is TGTGCCAGCAAACAGCGAGCGGGCAGTCCCAGGGGACAGCCCCAGCATTTT. Translation gives CASKQRAGSPRGQPQHF. Full variable domain (missing parts from reference TRBV28 and TRBJ1-5): DVKVTQSSRYLVKRTGEKVFLECVQDMDHENMFWYRQDPGLGLRLIYFSYDVKMKEKGDIPEGYSVSREKKERFSLILESASTNQTSMYLCASKQRAGSPRGQPQHFGDGTRLSIL.

This clonotype came up a few times. The CDR3 coding sequence is TGTGCCAGCAGCAAACGCGGGTTACAAGAGACCCAGTACTTC. Translating gives CASSKRGLQETQYF. This chain connects TRBV21-1 to TRBJ2-5. TRBV21-1 represents a pseudogene. This CDR3 has 14 residues.

This clonotype was counted only a few times. The chain employs TRBV11-1 and TRBJ2-7; perhaps TRBD1 as D (7 bases). V was clipped by 11 bases and J by 4 bases, with 15 bases between them. Germline V gene lookup returns CDR1 SGHAT and CDR2 FQDESV (reference sequence). CDR3 length: 12 amino acids. This CDR3 is CACGTVYYEQYF. The CDR3 nucleotides are TGTGCCTGCGGGACAGTCTATTACGAGCAGTACTTC.

The chain employs TRBV20-1 and TRBJ2-5; 7 nucleotides align to TRBD2. The trim removed 4 bases at V and 3 bases at J, leaving 5 bases unmatched. The length of the CDR3 is 13 residues. Germline V gene data show CDR1 as DFQATT and CDR2 as SNEGSKA (reference sequence). The CDR3 loop reads CSATLGGKETQYF. The CDR3 DNA is TGCAGTGCTACCCTGGGGGGGAAAGAGACCCAGTACTTC.

The table lists this clonotype with a few counts. This chain joins TRBV7-8 and TRBJ2-5; D is unclear. The CDR3 totals 15 residues. V was cut by 1 base and J by 7 bases, with 16 bases left in between. The germline V gene has CDR1 SGHVS and CDR2 FQNEAQ. The CDR3 loop is CASSLGGVGFRTQYF. The CDR3 DNA reads as TGTGCCAGCAGCTTAGGAGGAGTGGGTTTTAGGACCCAGTACTTC.